One and the same sample provided the 32 T cell receptor beta chains below, sequenced in a study of T-cell memory formation after mild COVID-19 (dated by TCRdb to 2020 to 2023). Library construction relied on 5' RACE. The run used an Illumina NovaSeq 6000. TCRdb redid the processing of the public reads, applying fastp at Q25 and MiXCR, and retained in-frame beta chains. When rows share a CDR3 protein, they turn into one entry using the most common DNA and genes. The sample includes about 150,000 distinct CDR3 sequences, with about an eighth observed a single time. The top ten clones comprise roughly 3.3% of the sample. The sample taken for sequencing was PBMCs or a T cell subset sorted from them (not recorded which). These receptors came from a man younger than 35 who had mild COVID-19 (a few samples of this study predate the infection). The sample titles of this study are shuffled in the database, so cell type and time point are left out; the donor was told from shared clones.

This clonotype was seen a few times. The genes are TRBV4-3 and TRBJ2-1; 9 nucleotides agree with TRBD1. This CDR3 comprises 15 residues. The germline gives CDR1 LGHNA, CDR2 YSLEER. With V trimmed by 8 bases and J by 8 bases, 13 bases remained unmatched. Written as DNA, the CDR3 is TGCGCCAGCGCCCTGGACAGGGGAATCGTTTATGAGCAGTTCTTC. This codes for CASALDRGIVYEQFF.

There are a few counts of this clonotype. The chain carries TRBV7-9 and TRBJ1-1; 9 positions agree with TRBD1. Per germline, CDR1 SEHNR and CDR2 FQNEAQ (reference sequence). The CDR3 covers 14 residues. J gave up 4 bases and V 1 base, and 1 base lay outside the gene matches. CDR3 bases: TGTGCCAGCAGCTTAGGGACAGGGGCCACTGAAGCTTTCTTT. Protein product: CASSLGTGATEAFF.

The chain recombines TRBV5-6 with TRBJ1-1; D remains unclear. Germline CDR1 is SGHDT and CDR2 is YYEEEE. The CDR3 is 15 amino acids. The V and J ends lost 0 bases and 0 bases respectively, with 9 bases between them. The CDR3 protein is CASSLGPAMNTEAFF. The CDR3, as DNA: TGTGCCAGCAGCTTGGGGCCGGCGATGAACACTGAAGCTTTCTTT.

This clonotype has a count of ten or more. This CDR3 reads CASSLPSGRPNTDTQYF. DNA of the CDR3: TGCGCCAGCAGCTTGCCTAGCGGGCGGCCGAACACAGATACGCAGTATTTT. This chain uses TRBV5-1 with TRBJ2-3; 8 nucleotides match TRBD2. J was trimmed by 2 bases and V by 1 base; bases with no gene match: 9. The germline CDR1 and CDR2 sequences are SGHRS and YFSETQ. The CDR3 has 17 amino acids. Supplemented by reference TRBV5-1 and TRBJ2-3, the full variable domain reads KAGVTQTPRYLIKTRGQQVTLSCSPISGHRSVSWYQQTPGQGLQFLFEYFSETQRNKGNFPGRFSGRQFSNSRSEMNVSTLELGDSALYLCASSLPSGRPNTDTQYFGPGTRLTVL.

The genes are TRBV20-1 and TRBJ2-1; a weak D match, TRBD1 (6 bases). Deletions cut 6 bases from V and 7 bases from J, with 7 bases between. Germline loops: CDR1 DFQATT, CDR2 SNEGSKA (reference sequence). The CDR3 contains 10 residues. In nucleotides, the CDR3 is TGCAGTGCCCAGGGGAATGAGCAGTTCTTC. This sequence encodes CSAQGNEQFF.

The rearrangement joins TRBV7-2 to TRBJ1-1; D uncertain. Germline-derived CDR1 and CDR2 are SGHTA and FQGNSA. CDR3 length: 14 amino acids. Trimming stripped 5 bases from V and 5 bases from J, with 15 bases between. The CDR3 coding sequence is TGTGCCAGCAGCCCGCCGGACCGTTGGACTGAAGCTTTCTTT. It is translated as CASSPPDRWTEAFF.

This clonotype has ten or more counts. This chain links TRBV4-1 with TRBJ2-3; weak D call: TRBD2 (5 bases). The CDR3 is made up of 16 amino acids. The V end was cut by 0 bases, the J end by 0 bases, with 10 bases between. Germline CDR1 is MGHRA and CDR2 is YSYEKL. The CDR3: CASSQEGSPSTDTQYF. The CDR3 DNA sequence: TGCGCCAGCAGCCAAGAGGGGAGCCCTAGCACAGATACGCAGTATTTT.

The chain carries TRBV18 and TRBJ2-1; tentative D call: TRBD2 (6 bases). There are 16 residues in the CDR3. Trimming took 4 bases from V and 0 from J, leaving 13 bases between them. Germline loops: CDR1 KGHSH, CDR2 LQKENI. CDR3 in amino acids: CASSRLGTGSYNEQFF. The CDR3 DNA reads as TGTGCCAGCTCACGGTTGGGGACTGGCTCCTACAATGAGCAGTTCTTC.

This clonotype was picked up a small number of times. The chain uses TRBV20-1 and TRBJ2-2; D not resolved. Germline CDR1 reads DFQATT; CDR2 reads SNEGSKA (reference sequence). The CDR3 is 13 amino acids. Deletions cut 3 bases from V and 1 base from J, with 6 bases between. The CDR3 DNA follows: TGCAGTGCTAGGACACTGAACACCGGGGAGCTGTTTTTT. Protein sequence: CSARTLNTGELFF.

This clonotype was seen only a few times. J is TRBJ2-3 and V is TRBV9; perhaps D is TRBD1 or TRBD2 (5 bases each). V lost 1 base and J lost 5, with 11 bases in between. The CDR3 spans 14 residues. CDR1 is SGDLS, CDR2 YYNGEE, per germline. The DNA of the CDR3 is TGTGCCAGCAGCGTAATGGGGGAAGGAGATACGCAGTATTTT. Protein sequence: CASSVMGEGDTQYF.

This chain uses TRBV20-1 with TRBJ1-2; D unresolved. The germline V gene has CDR1 DFQATT and CDR2 SNEGSKA (reference sequence). The CDR3 runs 13 residues. V lost 3 bases and J lost 7, with 15 bases in between. The CDR3 bases are TGCAGTGCTAGTTGGGTTAGGGTTGGTGGCTACACCTTC. It yields the protein CSASWVRVGGYTF.

This chain joins TRBV7-3 and TRBJ2-2, with no clear D. CDR3 length equals 12 residues. Trimming pared 2 bases from V and 7 bases from J, leaving 5 bases between. The germline V gene has CDR1 SGHTA and CDR2 FQGTGA. The CDR3: CASSLGLGELFF. The CDR3 nucleotides are TGTGCCAGCAGCTTAGGTCTCGGGGAGCTGTTTTTT.

A word on this clonotype: A much larger clonotype is one base distant, so this may be a read error. The CDR3 nucleotides read TGTGCCAGCAGCTTGGCGGGTGAGCAGTTCTTC. This gives the protein CASSLAGEQFF. The chain has TRBV5-6 and TRBJ2-1; no clear D gene. V lost 0 bases, J lost 9 bases, and 4 bases lay in between. Germline values: CDR1 SGHDT, CDR2 YYEEEE. The CDR3 extends over 11 amino acids. The whole variable domain, remainder taken from reference TRBV5-6 and TRBJ2-1, is DAGVTQSPTHLIKTRGQQVTLRCSPKSGHDTVSWYQQALGQGPQFIFQYYEEEERQRGNFPDRFSGHQFPNYSSELNVNALLLGDSALYLCASSLAGEQFFGPGTRLTVL.

This clonotype was detected a few times. V usage is TRBV3-1 and J usage is TRBJ2-5; TRBD2 is a possible D gene (5 bases). The CDR3 loop spans 13 amino acids. Per the germline V gene, CDR1 is LGHDT and CDR2 is YNNKEL (reference sequence). The ends were cut back, 1 base at V and 8 bases at J, with 11 bases in the middle. CDR3 amino acids: CASSQGGRTTQYF. The DNA of the CDR3 is TGTGCCAGCAGCCAAGGAGGGCGGACTACCCAGTACTTC.

This clonotype was picked up a small number of times. The rearrangement links TRBV6-6 to TRBJ2-1; D possibly uses TRBD1 or TRBD2 (6 bases each). The ends were cut back, 5 bases at V and 9 bases at J, with 20 bases in the middle. The germline V gene encodes CDR1 MNHNY and CDR2 SVGAGI (reference sequence). The CDR3 is 15 residues long. This CDR3 reads CASSITEGGESEQFF. The CDR3, as DNA: TGTGCCAGCAGTATCACCGAGGGGGGTGAGAGTGAGCAGTTCTTC.

This clonotype has just a few counts. The J gene is TRBJ2-5, the V gene TRBV5-1; no definite D call. Trimming took 4 bases from V and 1 from J, leaving 17 bases between them. Germline V gene lookup returns CDR1 SGHRS and CDR2 YFSETQ. The CDR3 has 16 amino acids. CDR3 loop: CASSLEPGPVQETQYF. The CDR3 DNA reads as TGCGCCAGCAGCCTGGAACCGGGCCCCGTCCAAGAGACCCAGTACTTC.

This clonotype was seen a few times. The chain combines TRBV10-3 with TRBJ1-1; 7 bases fit TRBD1. Germline V gene lookup returns CDR1 ENHRY and CDR2 SYGVKD. The CDR3 has 14 amino acids. V shed 6 bases and J 1 base; nucleotides not matched to a gene: 5. The CDR3 reads CAIRRDRANTEAFF. The CDR3 region has the DNA TGTGCCATCAGGAGAGACAGGGCGAACACTGAAGCTTTCTTT.

This clonotype appeared a few times. The rearrangement uses TRBV19 and TRBJ1-1; possible D gene TRBD1, 6 bases. The CDR3 length is 13 residues. Germline V lookup: CDR1 LNHDA, CDR2 SQIVND (reference sequence). V was pared by 6 bases and J by 1 base, with 9 bases between. The CDR3 DNA is TGTGCCAGTAGGGACAGACAGAACACTGAAGCTTTCTTT. Its translation is CASRDRQNTEAFF. Full variable domain (outside the CDR3, taken from reference TRBV19 and TRBJ1-1): DGGITQSPKYLFRKEGQNVTLSCEQNLNHDAMYWYRQDPGQGLRLIYYSQIVNDFQKGDIAEGYSVSREKKESFPLTVTSAQKNPTAFYLCASRDRQNTEAFFGQGTRLTVV.

This clonotype appeared many times. The chain uses TRBV18 and TRBJ1-1, with TRBD1 as a possible D gene (5 bases). This CDR3 is built from 14 residues. Looked up from germline, CDR1 is KGHSH and CDR2 is LQKENI. V lost 6 bases to trimming and J lost 0 bases, with 11 bases between them. Here the CDR3 DNA reads TGTGCCAGCTCGACGCAGGGCCTGAACACTGAAGCTTTCTTT. It specifies CASSTQGLNTEAFF.

Remarks on this clonotype: A single base separates this from a much larger clone, so it may be a read error. The chain recombines TRBV7-3 with TRBJ2-5; D might be TRBD2 (6 bases). V was trimmed by 4 bases and J by 5 bases, leaving 11 bases between them. CDR3 size: 13 residues. Germline V gives CDR1 SGHTA, CDR2 FQGTGA. CDR3 residues: CASSYHRGETQYF. The CDR3 bases are TGTGCCAGCAGCTACCACCGGGGGGAGACCCAGTACTTC.

This clonotype appeared a few times. The rearrangement uses TRBV7-2 and TRBJ1-6; TRBD1 matches at 9 bases. J gave up 10 bases and V 5 bases, and 12 bases lay outside the gene matches. Germline V gene lookup returns CDR1 SGHTA and CDR2 FQGNSA. The CDR3 loop spans 16 amino acids. As DNA, the CDR3 is TGTGCCAGCAGCCCCCGGAGACCTGGGACAGGGTCACCCCTCCACTTT. Translating it yields CASSPRRPGTGSPLHF.

This clonotype was observed a few times. The J gene is TRBJ1-1, the V gene TRBV20-1, with TRBD1 as a possible D gene (6 bases). This CDR3 is built from 12 residues. Germline-derived CDR1 and CDR2 are DFQATT and SNEGSKA (reference sequence). Trimming pared 1 base from V and 13 bases from J, leaving 16 bases between. The CDR3 DNA sequence: TGCAGTGCTAGAGTTAGGGGGGGGTTGCTTTTCTTT. Its protein is CSARVRGGLLFF.

V gene TRBV7-6 combines with J gene TRBJ2-3; 14 nucleotides match TRBD2. Germline V gene lookup returns CDR1 SGHVS and CDR2 FNYEAQ. V dropped 7 bases and J dropped 0; count of bases not matched to a gene: 12. This CDR3 comprises 19 residues. Here the CDR3 DNA reads TGTGCCAGCACCATCTTGACTAGCGGGGGGGCCCTAAGCACAGATACGCAGTATTTT. Translated, it gives CASTILTSGGALSTDTQYF.

The rearrangement uses TRBV7-2 and TRBJ2-7, with D unresolved. Per germline, CDR1 SGHTA and CDR2 FQGNSA. Trimming removed 1 base from V and 0 bases from J, with 19 bases in between. This CDR3 contains 18 residues. The CDR3 nucleotides are TGTGCCAGCAGCTTAGTGCCCTCCGGACGCCAAAGCTCCTACGAGCAGTACGTC. Its protein product is CASSLVPSGRQSSYEQYV.

The table lists this clonotype with a few counts. This rearrangement joins TRBV7-2 to TRBJ2-2, with 7 nucleotides matching TRBD1. The CDR3 consists of 16 residues. CDR1 is SGHTA and CDR2 is FQGNSA in the germline V gene. V was clipped by 7 bases and J by 2 bases; unmatched bases: 10. This chain's CDR3 is CASTNSGTVNTGELFF. The DNA of the CDR3 is TGTGCCAGCACCAACTCAGGGACAGTCAACACCGGGGAGCTGTTTTTT.

This clonotype was observed a handful of times. The rearrangement uses TRBV6-2 or TRBV6-3 and TRBJ2-3; D might be TRBD2 (6 bases). This CDR3 spans 15 amino acids. The ends were cut back, 6 bases at V and 2 bases at J, with 15 bases in the middle. The germline V gene encodes CDR1 MNHEY and CDR2 SVGEGT. The chain's CDR3 is CASSDRRENTDTQYF. DNA of the CDR3: TGTGCCAGCAGCGATAGGCGGGAAAACACAGATACGCAGTATTTT.

This clonotype was detected a few times. The rearrangement links TRBV12-3 or TRBV12-4 to TRBJ1-4; unclear D gene. There are 11 residues in the CDR3. Trimming removed 7 bases from V and 8 bases from J, with 8 bases in between. The CDR3: CASTFGEKLFF. CDR3 in DNA: TGTGCCAGCACTTTCGGGGAAAAACTGTTTTTT.

The chain links TRBV24-1 to TRBJ1-5, with D tentatively TRBD1 (5 bases). Per the germline V gene, CDR1 is KGHDR and CDR2 is SFDVKD. Trimming cost V 3 bases and J 1 base, with 6 bases left between them. The CDR3 is 14 residues long. CDR3 region: CATSDRQSNQPQHF. CDR3 sequence (DNA): TGTGCCACCAGTGATAGACAGAGCAATCAGCCCCAGCATTTT.

This sequence joins TRBV18 and TRBJ2-7, with 7 bases that match TRBD2. From germline, CDR1 is KGHSH and CDR2 LQKENI. V was pared by 5 bases and J by 0 bases, with 4 bases of the junction left unmatched. The CDR3 runs to 14 residues. The CDR3 DNA follows: TGTGCCAGCTCAACTCGCGGGGGCTCCTACGAGCAGTACTTC. Protein: CASSTRGGSYEQYF.

The chain has TRBV7-2 and TRBJ2-3; D tentatively fits TRBD1 or TRBD2 (6 bases each). V gave up 2 bases and J gave up 5 bases, with 14 bases separating them. Germline V gene data show CDR1 as SGHTA and CDR2 as FQGNSA. The CDR3 loop spans 15 amino acids. The CDR3 bases are TGTGCCAGCAGCTTACGGCCGGGGGCCGGAGATACGCAGTATTTT. This gives the protein CASSLRPGAGDTQYF.

In its sample, this clonotype was seen a few times. The chain joins TRBV15 to TRBJ1-1; 7 positions match TRBD1. V was clipped by 5 bases and J by 2 bases; unmatched bases: 2. Per germline, CDR1 LNHNV and CDR2 YYDKDF (reference sequence). CDR3 length: 13 residues. CDR3 sequence reads: CATSWDRNTEAFF. The CDR3 coding sequence is TGTGCCACCAGCTGGGACAGAAACACTGAAGCTTTCTTT.

The rearrangement links TRBV2 to TRBJ2-3; D gene unclear. V was cut by 6 bases and J by 3 bases, with 10 bases left in between. The CDR3 spans 13 residues. CDR1 is SNHLY and CDR2 is FYNNEI in the germline V gene. The CDR3 region is CASSGVLTDTQYF. The CDR3 DNA is TGTGCCAGCAGCGGAGTACTGACAGATACGCAGTATTTT.